Listed below are T cell receptor beta chains from one sample, sequenced in a study of chemoradiotherapy in HPV16-positive cancers. Clones were sequenced by immunoSEQ multiplex PCR, and TCRdb holds only the in-frame ones, with some missing. The table includes 13,000 or so clones, around 70% detected once. This sample was obtained from a patient who underwent chemoradiotherapy. These receptors were obtained from a human donor with HPV-associated anogenital cancer. CDR3s include the opening cysteine and the closing phenylalanine or tryptophan. The order of the fields is clone size, V gene, D gene, J gene, CDR3 protein, CDR3 DNA. A D gene is named only where the DNA matches it firmly. Not every row has a clone size; where given, it reads once, few, many or a size class.

>.|TRBV4-3|TRBD2|TRBJ2-2
CASSHLRTSGDPGELFF
TGCGCCAGCAGCCACCTCAGGACTAGCGGGGACCCCGGGGAGCTGTTTTTT
>.|TRBV9|.|TRBJ2-2
CARKTQGMANTGELFF
TGTGCCAGGAAGACGCAGGGAATGGCGAACACCGGGGAGCTGTTTTTT
>.|TRBV5-1|.|TRBJ2-6
CASSLGQFSGANVLTF
TGCGCCAGCAGCTTGGGGCAGTTCTCTGGGGCCAACGTCCTGACTTTC
>.|TRBV5-8|.|TRBJ2-3
CASSLGGGASTDTQYF
TGTGCCAGCAGCCTAGGGGGCGGGGCTAGCACAGATACGCAGTATTTT
>.|TRBV19|.|TRBJ1-2
CASTPGAARGYTF
TGTGCCAGTACCCCAGGGGCGGCCCGTGGCTACACCTTC
>.|TRBV19|.|TRBJ1-5
CASSRREYNQPQHF
TGTGCCAGTAGTAGAAGGGAGTACAATCAGCCCCAGCATTTT
>.|TRBV5-1|.|TRBJ2-2
CASSLAGNTGELFF
TGCGCCAGCAGCTTGGCGGGAAACACCGGGGAGCTGTTTTTT
>.|TRBV27|.|TRBJ1-5
CASSLYGGLGSNQPQHF
TGTGCCAGCAGTTTATATGGTGGGTTGGGGAGCAATCAGCCCCAGCATTTT
>.|TRBV28|.|TRBJ1-2
CASSFTDRGYTF
TGTGCCAGCAGTTTCACCGACAGAGGCTACACCTTC
>.|TRBV9|.|TRBJ1-6
CASSVDGVPSYNSPLHF
TGTGCCAGCAGCGTAGATGGGGTACCCTCCTATAATTCACCCCTCCACTTT
>.|TRBV5-6|.|TRBJ2-7
CASSQSGERYEQYF
TGTGCCAGCAGCCAATCAGGGGAGAGGTACGAGCAGTACTTC
>few|TRBV7-8|.|TRBJ2-2
CASSITLTAGELFF
TGTGCCAGCAGCATTACACTTACTGCCGGGGAGCTGTTTTTT
>once|TRBV2|.|TRBJ2-5
CASSEDFSGAQYF
TGTGCCAGCAGTGAAGACTTTTCAGGCGCCCAGTACTTC
>.|TRBV30|TRBD1|TRBJ2-7
CAWTRDRRNYEQYF
TGTGCCTGGACCCGGGACAGGAGAAACTACGAGCAGTACTTC
>.|TRBV5-1|.|TRBJ2-6
CASSLVLGGNVLTF
TGCGCCAGCAGCTTGGTCCTGGGAGGCAACGTCCTGACTTTC
>.|TRBV5-1|.|TRBJ2-7
CASSEGFKFYEQYF
TGCGCCAGCAGTGAGGGGTTTAAATTCTACGAGCAGTACTTC
>.|TRBV5-1|.|TRBJ2-3
CASSLAGGRNRGPTDTQYF
TGCGCCAGCAGCTTGGCCGGGGGTCGGAACAGGGGACCTACAGATACGCAGTATTTT
>.|TRBV19|TRBD1|TRBJ1-4
CASSTGGANEKLFF
TGTGCCAGCTCTACAGGGGGCGCGAATGAAAAACTGTTTTTT
>.|TRBV6-1|.|TRBJ1-5
CASRGDSNQPQHF
TGTGCCAGCAGAGGAGATAGCAATCAGCCCCAGCATTTT
>.|TRBV5-6|.|TRBJ1-1
CASSRPGAGTEAFF
TGTGCCAGCAGCAGGCCCGGGGCCGGCACTGAAGCTTTCTTT
>.|TRBV19|.|TRBJ1-2
CASSMFQDTNYGYTF
TGTGCCAGTAGTATGTTTCAGGACACTAACTATGGCTACACCTTC
>.|TRBV10-1|.|TRBJ2-2
CASSEGGTGELFF
TGCGCCAGCAGTGAAGGGGGCACCGGGGAGCTGTTTTTT
>.|TRBV5-4|.|TRBJ2-5
CASSIQGRETQYF
TGTGCCAGCAGCATACAGGGGAGGGAGACCCAGTACTTC
>.|TRBV2|.|TRBJ1-4
CATQGGVDEKLFF
TGTGCCACCCAAGGGGGGGTGGATGAAAAACTGTTTTTT
>few|TRBV19|.|TRBJ1-2
CASSLGDIYGYTF
TGTGCCAGTAGTTTGGGGGATATCTATGGCTACACCTTC
>.|TRBV5-1|.|TRBJ2-5
CASSSRMGETQYF
TGCGCCAGCAGCTCTCGGATGGGGGAGACCCAGTACTTC
>medium-sized|TRBV29-1|TRBD1|TRBJ1-1
CSVEGQGSTEAFF
TGCAGCGTTGAAGGACAGGGAAGTACTGAAGCTTTCTTT
>.|TRBV6-5|.|TRBJ1-2
CASTAGLDGYTF
TGTGCCAGCACCGCGGGGCTTGATGGCTACACCTTC
>once|TRBV10-3|TRBD1|TRBJ1-2
CAISDPWTGGYGYTF
TGTGCCATCAGTGATCCGTGGACAGGGGGCTATGGCTACACCTTC
>.|TRBV15|.|TRBJ1-2
CATSRDWDGYTF
TGTGCCACCAGCAGAGATTGGGATGGCTACACCTTC
>.|TRBV29-1|TRBD1|TRBJ1-2
CSGLGGSNYGYTF
TGCAGCGGCCTAGGGGGCTCAAACTATGGCTACACCTTC
>.|TRBV5-1|.|TRBJ2-1
CASSLGSGVGYNEQFF
TGCGCCAGCAGCTTGGGATCGGGTGTCGGGTACAATGAGCAGTTCTTC
>few|TRBV7-2|TRBD1|TRBJ2-4
CASSLGTGSGNIQYF
TGTGCCAGCAGCTTAGGGACAGGGTCGGGAAACATTCAGTACTTC
>.|TRBV2|.|TRBJ1-5
CASTGGVGNQPQHF
TGTGCCAGCACTGGGGGGGTAGGCAATCAGCCCCAGCATTTT
>.|TRBV2|.|TRBJ1-5
CASSVRETVPNQPQHF
TGTGCCAGCAGTGTCCGGGAAACCGTACCAAATCAGCCCCAGCATTTT
>.|TRBV2|TRBD2|TRBJ2-7
CASRPGGRYEQYF
TGTGCCAGCCGTCCGGGGGGGCGGTACGAGCAGTACTTC
>.|TRBV5-5|.|TRBJ1-5
CASSLAIGDQPQHF
TGTGCCAGCAGCTTGGCTATAGGGGATCAGCCCCAGCATTTT
>.|TRBV15|.|TRBJ2-3
CATSTRLSISTDTQYF
TGTGCCACCAGCACCCGCCTGTCGATCAGCACAGATACGCAGTATTTT
>once|TRBV19|.|TRBJ2-3
CASSSGSGDTQYF
TGTGCCAGTAGTTCGGGGTCGGGTGATACGCAGTATTTT
>few|TRBV5-1|.|TRBJ2-1
CASSYNSGGLNEQFF
TGCGCCAGCAGTTATAATTCCGGGGGGCTCAATGAGCAGTTCTTC